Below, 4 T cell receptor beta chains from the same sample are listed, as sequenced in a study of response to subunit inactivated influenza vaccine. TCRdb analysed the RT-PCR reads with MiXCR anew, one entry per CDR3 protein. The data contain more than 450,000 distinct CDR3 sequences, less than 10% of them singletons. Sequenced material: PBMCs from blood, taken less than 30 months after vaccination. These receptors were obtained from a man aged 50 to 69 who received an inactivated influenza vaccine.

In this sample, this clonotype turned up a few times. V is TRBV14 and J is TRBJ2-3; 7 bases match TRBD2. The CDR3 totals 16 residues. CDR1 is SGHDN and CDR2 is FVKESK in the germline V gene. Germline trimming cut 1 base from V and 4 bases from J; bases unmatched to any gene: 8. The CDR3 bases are TGTGCCAGCAGCCAAGGACGGGGGAGGGCCGCAGATACGCAGTATTTT. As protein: CASSQGRGRAADTQYF.

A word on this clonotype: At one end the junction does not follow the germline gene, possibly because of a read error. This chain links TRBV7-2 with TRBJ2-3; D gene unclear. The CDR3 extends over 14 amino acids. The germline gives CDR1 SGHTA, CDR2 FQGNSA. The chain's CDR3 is CASSLTSTGDTQYF. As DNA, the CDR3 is TGTGCCAGCAGCTTAACGTCAACTGGAGATACACAGTATTTT.

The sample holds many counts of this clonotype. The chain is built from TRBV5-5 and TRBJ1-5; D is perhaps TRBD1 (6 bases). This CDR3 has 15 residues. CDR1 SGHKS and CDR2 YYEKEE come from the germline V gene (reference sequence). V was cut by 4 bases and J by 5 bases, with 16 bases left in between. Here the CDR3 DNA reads TGTGCCAGCAGCCCGGGGACAATAGGAGATCAGCCCCAGCATTTT. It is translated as CASSPGTIGDQPQHF.

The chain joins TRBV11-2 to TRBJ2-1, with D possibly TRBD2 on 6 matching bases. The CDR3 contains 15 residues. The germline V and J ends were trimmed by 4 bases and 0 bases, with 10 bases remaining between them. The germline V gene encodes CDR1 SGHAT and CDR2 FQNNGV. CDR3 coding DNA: TGTGCCAGCAGCTCGGTCGGGAGCTCCTACAATGAGCAGTTCTTC. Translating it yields CASSSVGSSYNEQFF.